These T cell receptor beta chains were read from a single sample in a study of beta chain features in type 1 diabetes. Some clones are missing from TCRdb's copy, which holds only in-frame ones; the method was immunoSEQ multiplex PCR. This sample has hundreds of thousands of clones, with over 11% found just once. The sequencing sample was made of naive CD4+ T cells from blood. All receptors derive from a man between 18 and 29 years old with type 1 diabetes. The CDR3 runs from the conserved cysteine through the conserved F or W. The D gene is left open where the match is weak. Clone size is shown for a subset of rows, as once, few, many or a class of expanded clone.

CDR3aa	CDR3nt	v_gene	j_gene	abundance	d_gene
CSASGSSYEQYF	TGCAGCGCCAGCGGGAGCTCCTACGAGCAGTACTTC	TRBV29-1	TRBJ2-7	few	TRBD2
CASSEAVSYEQYF	TGTGCCAGCAGTGAGGCTGTCTCCTACGAGCAGTACTTC	TRBV6-1	TRBJ2-7	few	.
CASSRLNTEAFF	TGTGCCAGCAGCCGCTTGAACACTGAAGCTTTCTTT	TRBV4-2	TRBJ1-1	.	.
CASSLQGASTDTQYF	TGCGCCAGCAGTTTACAGGGGGCCAGCACAGATACGCAGTATTTT	TRBV10-1	TRBJ2-3	few	TRBD1
CASSLAGNTQYF	TGTGCCAGCAGCTTAGCAGGGAATACGCAGTATTTT	TRBV7-3	TRBJ2-3	few	.
CASSPQAGEETQYF	TGCGCCAGCAGCCCACAAGCGGGAGAGGAGACCCAGTACTTC	TRBV5-1	TRBJ2-5	.	TRBD2
CASSPWGSGANVLTF	TGTGCCAGCAGCCCGTGGGGGTCTGGGGCCAACGTCCTGACTTTC	TRBV7-8	TRBJ2-6	.	.
CASSPQGTGEQFF	TGTGCCAGCAGTCCACAGGGAACGGGTGAGCAGTTCTTC	TRBV14	TRBJ2-1	many	.
CALQGTEREQYF	TGTGCCTTACAGGGTACCGAAAGGGAGCAGTACTTC	TRBV30	TRBJ2-7	few	.
CASSGGGETQYF	TGTGCCAGCAGCGGTGGAGGGGAGACCCAGTACTTC	TRBV9	TRBJ2-5	few	.
CSVAHANTEAFF	TGCAGCGTTGCTCACGCGAACACTGAAGCTTTCTTT	TRBV29-1	TRBJ1-1	few	.
CASSQREPNIQYF	TGTGCCAGCTCACAGCGGGAGCCAAACATTCAGTACTTC	TRBV18	TRBJ2-4	few	TRBD2
CASMFGTGSLRGTEAFF	TGTGCCAGCATGTTCGGGACAGGGTCTCTGAGGGGGACTGAAGCTTTCTTT	TRBV2	TRBJ1-1	.	TRBD1
CASHYMRISGTSSYEQYF	TGTGCCAGCCACTACATGCGAATTAGCGGGACGAGCTCCTACGAGCAGTACTTC	TRBV21-1	TRBJ2-7	.	.
CASSPRRGRGSTEAFF	TGTGCCAGCAGTCCCCGTCGGGGGCGAGGGTCCACTGAAGCTTTCTTT	TRBV28	TRBJ1-1	few	.
CASSSQGGLTGYTF	TGTGCCAGCAGCTCACAGGGAGGGCTTACGGGCTACACCTTC	TRBV7-3	TRBJ1-2	.	.
CASTTRVHEQYF	TGTGCCAGCACTACTAGGGTCCACGAGCAGTACTTC	TRBV6-1	TRBJ2-7	.	.
CASSPAYAGSYEQYF	TGTGCCAGCAGTCCTGCCTATGCGGGCTCCTACGAGCAGTACTTC	TRBV6-5	TRBJ2-7	.	.
CASSPSTASTDTQYF	TGTGCCAGCTCACCTTCGACAGCTAGCACAGATACGCAGTATTTT	TRBV18	TRBJ2-3	.	.
CASSLQSSYNEQFF	TGTGCCAGCAGCCTTCAAAGCAGCTACAATGAGCAGTTCTTC	TRBV9	TRBJ2-1	.	.
CASRRRPPQETQYF	TGTGCCAGCAGGCGGCGACCACCGCAAGAGACCCAGTACTTC	TRBV25-1	TRBJ2-5	.	.
CASRTDRVEYQPQHF	TGTGCCAGCAGGACTGACAGGGTGGAGTATCAGCCCCAGCATTTT	TRBV2	TRBJ1-5	few	TRBD1
CASSSGDLGGNEQFF	TGTGCCAGCAGTAGCGGGGATCTCGGGGGAAATGAGCAGTTCTTC	TRBV6-6	TRBJ2-1	few	TRBD2
CASSLGGVQETQYF	TGTGCCAGCAGCTTAGGGGGAGTTCAAGAGACCCAGTACTTC	TRBV7-9	TRBJ2-5	few	.
CASSLGGGPTSAYEQYF	TGCGCCAGCAGCTTGGGGGGCGGACCGACATCCGCCTACGAGCAGTACTTC	TRBV5-1	TRBJ2-7	once	.
CAWSVGDRDLQPQHF	TGTGCCTGGAGTGTAGGGGACAGGGACCTTCAGCCCCAGCATTTT	TRBV30	TRBJ1-5	few	TRBD1
CASSSKSPGNTIYF	TGTGCCAGCAGCTCAAAGAGCCCGGGAAACACCATATATTTT	TRBV7-2	TRBJ1-3	few	.
CASSPGGGAETQYF	TGTGCCAGCAGCCCAGGGGGTGGCGCCGAGACCCAGTACTTC	TRBV9	TRBJ2-5	.	TRBD1
CASSAGDRRNEKLFF	TGTGCCAGCAGCGCGGGGGACAGACGTAATGAAAAACTGTTTTTT	TRBV9	TRBJ1-4	few	TRBD1
CAWSLGRTLMGGQFF	TGTGCCTGGAGTCTCGGACGTACCCTTATGGGTGGGCAGTTCTTC	TRBV30	TRBJ2-1	.	.
CAWNPGQGPAETQYF	TGTGCCTGGAACCCGGGACAGGGTCCGGCGGAGACCCAGTACTTC	TRBV30	TRBJ2-5	few	TRBD1
CASSEGAGANVLTF	TGTGCCAGCAGTGAAGGGGCTGGGGCCAACGTCCTGACTTTC	TRBV2	TRBJ2-6	few	.
CAWSEGLAGSDTQYF	TGTGCCTGGAGCGAGGGACTAGCGGGTTCAGATACGCAGTATTTT	TRBV30	TRBJ2-3	few	TRBD2